The T cell receptor (beta chain) described here comes from a study of T cell changes during pregnancy in multiple sclerosis. The repertoire was sequenced with immunoSEQ multiplex PCR; TCRdb's copy has only in-frame clones and lacks some. This table holds tens of thousands of clones, 80% to 95% found once. The TCR sequence derives from a female donor with multiple sclerosis, enrolled in a pregnancy study. Sequenced here: peripheral blood, sampled in the second trimester of pregnancy.

Here the CDR3 DNA reads TGTGCCAGCGGCACAGGGCCCGAAGCTTTCTTT. Protein sequence: CASGTGPEAFF. This chain joins TRBV5-6 and TRBJ1-1; the D gene is possibly TRBD1 (6 bases). From germline, CDR1 is SGHDT and CDR2 YYEEEE. Trimming cost V 7 bases and J 8 bases, with 12 bases left between them. This CDR3 is 11 amino acids long.